Sequencing of this TCR beta chain was carried out in a study of T cell clonotyping in hematopoietic cell transplantation. Trimming removed 2 bases at V and 5 bases at J, with 12 bases between. The CDR3 runs to 14 residues. Germline V CDR1 and CDR2: MGHRA, YSYEKL. Assay: immunoSEQ multiplex PCR; the TCRdb copy retains only in-frame clones and omits some. Altogether about 26,000 clones are present, 75% to 85% being singletons, with the ten largest covering approximately 22%. Time point given: recipient sample about 28 days before transplant, after cytoreduction. The chain links TRBV4-1 to TRBJ2-5, with TRBD2 as a possible D gene (6 bases). The sequencing here drew on peripheral blood mononuclear cells, taken before stem cell transplant. This clonotype originated in a woman in her fifties or sixties with acute myeloid leukemia. Some clones in this sample may be carry-over from other donors' samples. The CDR3 is CASSQTGLTETQYF. In DNA form, the CDR3 reads TGCGCCAGCAGCCAAACGGGACTCACGGAGACCCAGTACTTC.